This record covers a single T cell receptor (beta chain). Germline V gives CDR1 SGHVS, CDR2 FQNEAQ. This CDR3 is 14 amino acids long. The V and J ends lost 3 bases and 1 base respectively, with 9 bases between them. Here immunoSEQ multiplex PCR was the method, and the copy in TCRdb shows in-frame clones only, minus some. The table records about 290,000 clones, about 89% of them present only once. The sample comes from a study of blood T cell repertoires in COVID-19. Study context: In each case, the material was cDNA or gDNA derived from T cells, B-cell-depleted T cells, or PBMCs.

The chain joins TRBV7-8 to TRBJ1-1, with a weak D call TRBD1 (6 bases). The sequenced sample was peripheral blood. The sequence derives from a woman aged 40 to 50 who had recovered from COVID-19. The CDR3 nucleotides read TGTGCCAGCAGCTTCGGACAGAAGAACACTGAAGCTTTCTTT. It codes for CASSFGQKNTEAFF.